The following is a TCR beta chain sequence with its context. This clonotype was recorded a few times. Its antigen is still unknown. No qualities accompany the bases; no much larger clone lies one base away. This record comes from a study of T-cell reconstitution after alpha-beta-depleted transplantation in children listed by TCRdb under 2016. For the study in its entirety: Using TCR repertoire profiling, the study quantitatively followed how T-cell immune reconstitution unfolded in children after TCRalphabeta/CD19-depleted allogeneic hematopoietic cell transplantation.

Library preparation was by PCR. This sample was sequenced with an Illumina HiSeq 2500. Molecular barcoding was employed in the preparation of TCR libraries, with unique molecular identifiers being used to normalize TCRbeta repertoire quantification. TCRdb reanalyzed the raw reads on its own, using fastp at Q25 for trimming and MiXCR for clone calling, and kept in-frame beta chains. Rows merge per CDR3 protein into single entries with the most common DNA and genes. The sample table records around 960,000 distinct CDR3 sequences; 25% to 35% of these occur just once. The ten largest clones capture roughly 31% of the sample. Overall study outcomes, separate from this receptor: Over subsequent months, a decline in hyperexpanded clone frequencies was noted, and after one year, T-cell counts and TCRbeta diversity were mostly ascribed to newly produced T cells. About two months after transplant, the apparently early recovery of alphabetaT-cell counts reportedly depended on just several hundred clones that had expanded rapidly and came from non-depleted graft cells. In some patients, the high TCRbeta diversity seen at day 60 was put down to recipient T cells and intrathymic progenitors that had survived conditioning.

The sample's treatment or condition label, in plain terms: allogeneic hematopoietic cell transplantation with graft depleted of TCRalphabeta T cells and CD19 B cells. Transplant recipients were children who received TCRalphabeta/CD19-depleted allogeneic hematopoietic cell grafts. Taken from cysteine to phenylalanine, the CDR3 has 10 residues. CDR3 DNA is the only sequence kept; it has 30 bases, read in frame from the first base. CDR1 and CDR2, looked up from the germline V gene, are MNHEY and SVGAGI. The junction shows trimming of 10 bases on V and 7 bases on J, plus 11 bases between the germline ends.

This receptor was taken from a boy under two years old who had a stem cell transplant for SCID, so the T cells may come from the graft donor. Sequences were derived from PBMCs, mostly from graft donor cells, sampled 360 days after TCRalphabeta/CD19-depleted stem cell transplant. The rearranged chain carries TRBV6-5 and TRBJ2-7, with the D gene uncertain. CDR3 loop: CATSGREQYF. The nucleotide sequence reads as follows: TGTGCCACCTCTGGGCGGGAGCAGTACTTC.